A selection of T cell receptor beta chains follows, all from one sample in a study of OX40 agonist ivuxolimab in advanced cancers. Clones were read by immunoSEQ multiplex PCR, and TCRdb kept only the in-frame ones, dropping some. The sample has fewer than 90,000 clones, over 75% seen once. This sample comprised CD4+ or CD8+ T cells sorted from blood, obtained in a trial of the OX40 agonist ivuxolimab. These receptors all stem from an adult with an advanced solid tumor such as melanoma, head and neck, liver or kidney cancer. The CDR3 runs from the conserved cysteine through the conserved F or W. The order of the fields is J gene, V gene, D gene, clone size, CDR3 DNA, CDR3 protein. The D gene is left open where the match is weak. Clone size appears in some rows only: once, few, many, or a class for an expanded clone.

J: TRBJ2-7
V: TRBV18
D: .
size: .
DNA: TGTGCCAGCTCACCAACTGTAAGCTCCTACGAGCAGTACTTC
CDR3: CASSPTVSSYEQYF

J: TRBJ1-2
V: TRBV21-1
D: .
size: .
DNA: TGTGCCAGCAGCAAACCAGGGGTCGACTATGGCTACACCTTC
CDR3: CASSKPGVDYGYTF

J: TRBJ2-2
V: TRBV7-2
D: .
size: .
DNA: TGTGCCAGCGGGCGGCTGAACACCGGGGAGCTGTTTTTT
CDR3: CASGRLNTGELFF

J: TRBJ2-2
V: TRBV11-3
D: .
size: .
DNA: TGTGCCAGCAGCTTGTTGGTGATTAGTCCCGGACAGATGAACACCGGGGAGCTGTTTTTT
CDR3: CASSLLVISPGQMNTGELFF

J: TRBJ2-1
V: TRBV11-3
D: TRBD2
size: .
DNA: TGTGCCAGCAGACTTAGCGGGAGGGAAACCAATGAGCAGTTCTTC
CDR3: CASRLSGRETNEQFF

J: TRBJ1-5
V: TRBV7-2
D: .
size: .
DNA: TGTGCCAGCAGCTTAGCTGTAGGGCAGCCCCAGCATTTT
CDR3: CASSLAVGQPQHF

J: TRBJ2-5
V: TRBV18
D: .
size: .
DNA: TGTGCCAGCTCACCCCCCGCCCCTTCGGAACCCCCGGAGACCCAGTACTTC
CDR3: CASSPPAPSEPPETQYF

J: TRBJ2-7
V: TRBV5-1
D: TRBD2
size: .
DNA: TGCGCCAGCAGCAAAGGAGGGACTAGCGGTAGCTCCTACGAGCAGTACTTC
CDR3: CASSKGGTSGSSYEQYF

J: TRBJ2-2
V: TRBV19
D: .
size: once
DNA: TGTGCCAGTAGTATTGATTGGAACACCGGGGAGCTGTTTTTT
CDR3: CASSIDWNTGELFF

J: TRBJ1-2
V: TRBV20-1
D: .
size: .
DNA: TGCAGTACGACAGGCGCTTATGGCTACACCTTC
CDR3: CSTTGAYGYTF

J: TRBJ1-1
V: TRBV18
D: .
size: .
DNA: TGTGCCAGCTCACCACCGGCAGGGTATAACACTGAAGCTTTCTTT
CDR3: CASSPPAGYNTEAFF

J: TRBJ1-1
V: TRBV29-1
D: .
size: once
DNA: TGCAGCTTCAAGCAATGGGGTCTGAACACTGAAGCTTTCTTT
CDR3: CSFKQWGLNTEAFF

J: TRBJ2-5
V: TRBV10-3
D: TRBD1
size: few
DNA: TGTGCCATCAGTGGTGCGACAGGGGAGTTGGGAGAGACCCAGTACTTC
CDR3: CAISGATGELGETQYF

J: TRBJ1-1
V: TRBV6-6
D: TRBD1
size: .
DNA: TGTGCCAGCAGTTTAGTCGGGACAGGGGCTGAAGCTTTCTTT
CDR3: CASSLVGTGAEAFF

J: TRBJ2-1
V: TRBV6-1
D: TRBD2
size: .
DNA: TGTGCCAGCGGGGGGGTCTACAATGAGCAGTTCTTC
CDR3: CASGGVYNEQFF

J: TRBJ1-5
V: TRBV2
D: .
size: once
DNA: TGTGCCAGCAGTGAAGCGCAAAGGGGACGGCAGCCCCAGCATTTT
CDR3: CASSEAQRGRQPQHF

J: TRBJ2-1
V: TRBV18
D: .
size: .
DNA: TGTGCCAGCTCACCACCTGCAGGGATTGAGCAGTTCTTC
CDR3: CASSPPAGIEQFF

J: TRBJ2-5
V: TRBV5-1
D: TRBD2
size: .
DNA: TGCGCCAGCAGCTTGGAAGGTAGTAGCGGGATGGAGACCCAGTACTTC
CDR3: CASSLEGSSGMETQYF

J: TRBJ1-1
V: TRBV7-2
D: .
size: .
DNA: TGTGCCAGTCTTCCGGGAGCGAGCCAGCCTACTTTGAACACTGAAGCTTTCTTT
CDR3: CASLPGASQPTLNTEAFF

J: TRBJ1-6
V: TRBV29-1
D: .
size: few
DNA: TGCAGCGTGAAAAGCTCCTATAATTCACCCCTCCACTTT
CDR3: CSVKSSYNSPLHF

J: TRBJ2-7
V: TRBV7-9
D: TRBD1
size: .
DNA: TGCGCCAGCAGCCAGTTAACAGGGGATGCCGAGCAGTACTTC
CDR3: CASSQLTGDAEQYF

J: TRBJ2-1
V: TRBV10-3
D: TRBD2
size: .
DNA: TGTGCCATCAGTTCGGCGGGAGGGCCTCAGTTCTTC
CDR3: CAISSAGGPQFF

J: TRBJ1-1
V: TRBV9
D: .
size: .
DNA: TGTGCCAGCAGCGTAGTTAGGAACACTGAAGCTTTCTTT
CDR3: CASSVVRNTEAFF

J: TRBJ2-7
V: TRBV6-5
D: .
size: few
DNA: TGTGCCAGCAGTTACCTCCTTCCCGGACGGCTACGGGAGCAGTACTTC
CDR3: CASSYLLPGRLREQYF

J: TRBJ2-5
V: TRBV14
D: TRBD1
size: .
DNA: TGTGCCAGCAGCCAAGGAGACAGGGATTTGGAGACCCAGTACTTC
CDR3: CASSQGDRDLETQYF

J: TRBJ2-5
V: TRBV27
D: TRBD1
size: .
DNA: TGTGCCAGCAGTCCGGACAGGGGGCCTGGGACCCAGTACTTC
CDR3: CASSPDRGPGTQYF

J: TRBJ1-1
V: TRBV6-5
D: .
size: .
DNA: TGTGCCAGCACCCCTCCGGGCTCGAGGGACACTGAAGCTTTCTTT
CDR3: CASTPPGSRDTEAFF

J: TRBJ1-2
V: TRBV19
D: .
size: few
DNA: TGTGCCAGTACCCAGGGATGGAGGGACTATGGCTACACCTTC
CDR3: CASTQGWRDYGYTF

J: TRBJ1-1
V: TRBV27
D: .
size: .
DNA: TGTGCCAGCAGTTTATCGTGGAACAGGAATATGAACACTGAAGCTTTCTTT
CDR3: CASSLSWNRNMNTEAFF

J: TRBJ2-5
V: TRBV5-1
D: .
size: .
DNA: TGCGCCAGCAGCTTGGGGGGGAAAAGGGTCCGGCGGGAGACCCAGTACTTC
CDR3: CASSLGGKRVRRETQYF

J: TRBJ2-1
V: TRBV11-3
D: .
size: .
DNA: TGTGCCAGCAGCTTTGGAGGGGGTAATGAGCAGTTCTTC
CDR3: CASSFGGGNEQFF

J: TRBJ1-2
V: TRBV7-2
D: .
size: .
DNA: TGTGCCAGCAGCCGAGGGAAGGAGGGCTACACCTTC
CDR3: CASSRGKEGYTF

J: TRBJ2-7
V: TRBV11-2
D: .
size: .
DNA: TGTGCCAGCAGATCCTCCGGAGGACAGCGGTACGAGCAGTACTTC
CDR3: CASRSSGGQRYEQYF

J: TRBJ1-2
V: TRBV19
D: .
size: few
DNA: TGTGCCAGTACCGGGGAGAACTATGGCTACACCTTC
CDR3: CASTGENYGYTF

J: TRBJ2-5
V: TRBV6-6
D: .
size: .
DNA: TGTGCCAGCAGTTACGGGCCAGGAAAAGAGACCCAGTACTTC
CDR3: CASSYGPGKETQYF

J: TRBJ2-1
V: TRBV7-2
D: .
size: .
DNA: TGTGCCAGCAGCTTAGCGGGGGGTCGCAGCGATGAGCAGTTCTTC
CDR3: CASSLAGGRSDEQFF

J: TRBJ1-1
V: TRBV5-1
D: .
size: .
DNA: TGCGCCAGCAGCTCGTCTCAAGGGGACACTGAAGCTTTCTTT
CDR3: CASSSSQGDTEAFF

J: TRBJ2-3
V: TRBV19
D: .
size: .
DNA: TGTGCCAGTAGTATACTCCCCATAACGGGAGATACGCAGTATTTT
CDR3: CASSILPITGDTQYF

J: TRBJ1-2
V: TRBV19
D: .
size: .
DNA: TGTGCCAGTAGTACCGTAGGGGGGGACTATGGCTACACCTTC
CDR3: CASSTVGGDYGYTF

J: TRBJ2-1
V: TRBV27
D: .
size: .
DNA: TGTGCCAGCAGTTTATTCCCCGGGACAGAGCAGTTCTTC
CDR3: CASSLFPGTEQFF

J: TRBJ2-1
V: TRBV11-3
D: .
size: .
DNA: TGTGCCAGCAGCTTTTTTACAGAGCAGTTCTTC
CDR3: CASSFFTEQFF

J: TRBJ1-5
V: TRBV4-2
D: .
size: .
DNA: TGTGCCAGCAGCCCCCTCGATGATCAGCCCCAGCATTTT
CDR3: CASSPLDDQPQHF

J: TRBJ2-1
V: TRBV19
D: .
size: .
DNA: TGTGCCAGTAGTATAGGTCAGGGCTACAATGAGCAGTTCTTC
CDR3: CASSIGQGYNEQFF

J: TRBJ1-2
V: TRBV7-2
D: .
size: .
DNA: TGTGCCAGCAGCTTAAATAGCCACAAGGGTACAGATGGCTACACCTTC
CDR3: CASSLNSHKGTDGYTF

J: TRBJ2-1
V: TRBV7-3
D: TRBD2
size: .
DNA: TGTGCCAGCAGCCGAGGACTAGCGGGCTTCTCCTACAATGAGCAGTTCTTC
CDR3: CASSRGLAGFSYNEQFF

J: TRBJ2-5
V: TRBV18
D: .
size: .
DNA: TGTGCCAGCTCACCTCCCGGACGACAAGAGACCCAGTACTTC
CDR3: CASSPPGRQETQYF

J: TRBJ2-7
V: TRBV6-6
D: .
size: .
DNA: TGTGCCAGCAGTTACGAACGGAGCTCCTACGAGCAGTACTTC
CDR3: CASSYERSSYEQYF

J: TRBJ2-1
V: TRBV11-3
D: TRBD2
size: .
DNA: TGTGCCAGCAGCTTCCAAGCGGGAGATGAGCAGTTCTTC
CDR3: CASSFQAGDEQFF

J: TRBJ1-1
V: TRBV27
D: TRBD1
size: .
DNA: TGTGCCAGCAGTGGACCAGACAGGGGCGTTCTAGGAGCTTTCTTT
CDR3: CASSGPDRGVLGAFF

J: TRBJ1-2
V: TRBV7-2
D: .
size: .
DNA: TGTGCCAGCAGCGCAGCAGGTACTCTTAACTATGGCTACACCTTC
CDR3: CASSAAGTLNYGYTF

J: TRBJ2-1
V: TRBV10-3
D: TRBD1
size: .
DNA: TGTGCCATCGGGGCAGGGGGCACGAACAATGAGCAGTTCTTC
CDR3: CAIGAGGTNNEQFF

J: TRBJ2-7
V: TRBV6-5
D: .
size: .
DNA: TGTACCAGCAGTTGGGTCCTCGGGAGCTACTACGAGCAGTACTTC
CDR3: CTSSWVLGSYYEQYF

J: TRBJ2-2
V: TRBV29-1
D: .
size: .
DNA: TGCAGCGCCACCGAGGGCCTGAACACCGGGGAGCTGTTTTTT
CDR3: CSATEGLNTGELFF

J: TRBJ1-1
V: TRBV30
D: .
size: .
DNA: TGTGCCTCCCGTTCGGAGGTGGACACTGAAGCTTTCTTT
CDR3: CASRSEVDTEAFF

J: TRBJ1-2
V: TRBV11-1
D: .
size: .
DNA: TGTGTCACAGTGGACCGCAACTATGGCTACACCTTC
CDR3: CVTVDRNYGYTF

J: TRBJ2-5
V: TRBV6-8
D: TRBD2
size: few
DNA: TGTGCCAGCAGTTACTCGAATGGGCGGGGGGGGCGCGTTTCCGAGACCCAGTACTTC
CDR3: CASSYSNGRGGRVSETQYF

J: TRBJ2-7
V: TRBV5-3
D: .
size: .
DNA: TGTGCCAGAAGTCCTGGACACCACTACGAGCAGTACTTC
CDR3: CARSPGHHYEQYF

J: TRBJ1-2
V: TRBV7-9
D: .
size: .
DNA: TGTGCCAGCAGCTTCCGCACCGAGTATGGCTACACCTTC
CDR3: CASSFRTEYGYTF